This is a list of T cell receptor beta chains from one sample in a study of blood T cell repertoires in COVID-19. Clones were read by immunoSEQ multiplex PCR, and TCRdb kept only the in-frame ones, dropping some. Found here are 150,000 to 250,000 clones, around 79% of them singletons; the top ten hold about 6.5%. Sequencing was performed on peripheral blood. The receptors were sampled from a woman in her 40s with COVID-19, enrolled during active disease. Both conserved end residues are part of each CDR3. The order of the fields is V gene, J gene, D gene, clone size, CDR3 DNA, CDR3 protein. D genes are given only for firm matches. Clone size appears in some rows only: once, few, many, or a class for an expanded clone.

v_call: TRBV10-3
j_call: TRBJ2-5
d_call: -
clone_size: -
cdr3_nt: TGTGCCATCAGTGACCTCAGAGGCGAGACCCAGTACTTC
cdr3_aa: CAISDLRGETQYF

v_call: TRBV6-5
j_call: TRBJ1-1
d_call: TRBD1
clone_size: -
cdr3_nt: TGTGCCAGCAAGGGACAGGGAGCCACTGAAGCTTTCTTT
cdr3_aa: CASKGQGATEAFF

v_call: TRBV6-5
j_call: TRBJ1-2
d_call: -
clone_size: -
cdr3_nt: TGTGCCAGCAGTTATGTACAGGCGCCCTATGGCTACACCTTC
cdr3_aa: CASSYVQAPYGYTF

v_call: TRBV7-9
j_call: TRBJ2-3
d_call: TRBD1
clone_size: -
cdr3_nt: TGTGCCAGCAGCTTCGGGACAGGGGAGGCAGCAGATACGCAGTATTTT
cdr3_aa: CASSFGTGEAADTQYF

v_call: TRBV19
j_call: TRBJ2-2
d_call: TRBD1
clone_size: -
cdr3_nt: TGTGCCAGTAGTACCCCTTACAGGGGAGCCACCGGGGAGCTGTTTTTT
cdr3_aa: CASSTPYRGATGELFF

v_call: TRBV4-1
j_call: TRBJ2-5
d_call: TRBD2
clone_size: -
cdr3_nt: TGCGCCAGCAGCCAAGTTGTGGCGGGAGAAGAGACCCAGTACTTC
cdr3_aa: CASSQVVAGEETQYF

v_call: TRBV5-1
j_call: TRBJ2-1
d_call: TRBD2
clone_size: -
cdr3_nt: TGCGCCAGCAGCTTAGTACGGGGGGGCCTCAATGAGCAGTTCTTC
cdr3_aa: CASSLVRGGLNEQFF

v_call: TRBV6-5
j_call: TRBJ1-1
d_call: -
clone_size: -
cdr3_nt: TGTGCCAGCAGCCAGTCGCCGGGTTTCTTT
cdr3_aa: CASSQSPGFF

v_call: TRBV5-1
j_call: TRBJ2-3
d_call: TRBD1
clone_size: -
cdr3_nt: TGCGCCAGCAGCCGGCGGCAGGGGGCCTTCACAGATACGCAGTATTTT
cdr3_aa: CASSRRQGAFTDTQYF

v_call: TRBV3-1/TRBV3-2
j_call: TRBJ1-2
d_call: -
clone_size: once
cdr3_nt: TGTGCCAGCATCCCGAGCCCGAGGACAGACCTTTCTAACTATGGCTACACCTTC
cdr3_aa: CASIPSPRTDLSNYGYTF